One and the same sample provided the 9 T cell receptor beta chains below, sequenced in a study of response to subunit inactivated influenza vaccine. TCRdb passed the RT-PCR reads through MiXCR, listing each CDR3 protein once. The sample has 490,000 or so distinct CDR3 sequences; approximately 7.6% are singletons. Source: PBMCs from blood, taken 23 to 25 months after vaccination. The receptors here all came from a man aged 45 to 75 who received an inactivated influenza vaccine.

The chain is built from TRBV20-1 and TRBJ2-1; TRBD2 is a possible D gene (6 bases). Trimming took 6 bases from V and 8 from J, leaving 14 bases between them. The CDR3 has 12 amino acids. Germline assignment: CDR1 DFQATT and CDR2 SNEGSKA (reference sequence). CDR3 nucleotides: TGCAGTGCACCGGGACTTTTCTATGAGCAGTTCTTC. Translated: CSAPGLFYEQFF.

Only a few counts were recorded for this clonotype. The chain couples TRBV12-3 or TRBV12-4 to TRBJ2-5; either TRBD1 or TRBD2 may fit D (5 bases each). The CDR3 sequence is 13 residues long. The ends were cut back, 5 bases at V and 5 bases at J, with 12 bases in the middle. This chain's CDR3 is CASSPGTWETQYF. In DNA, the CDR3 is TGTGCCAGCAGTCCCGGGACGTGGGAGACCCAGTACTTC.

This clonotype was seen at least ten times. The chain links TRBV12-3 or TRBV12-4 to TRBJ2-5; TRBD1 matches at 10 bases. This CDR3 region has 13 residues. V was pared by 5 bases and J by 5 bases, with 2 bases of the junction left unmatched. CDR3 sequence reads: CASSGQGVETQYF. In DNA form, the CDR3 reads TGTGCCAGCAGTGGACAGGGGGTTGAGACCCAGTACTTC.

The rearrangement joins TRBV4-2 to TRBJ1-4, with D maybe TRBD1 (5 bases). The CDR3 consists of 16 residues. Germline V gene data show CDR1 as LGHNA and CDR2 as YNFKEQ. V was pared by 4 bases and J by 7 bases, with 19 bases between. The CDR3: CASSPSGIGAVEKLFF. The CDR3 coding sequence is TGTGCCAGCAGCCCTTCCGGGATCGGGGCGGTTGAAAAACTGTTTTTT.

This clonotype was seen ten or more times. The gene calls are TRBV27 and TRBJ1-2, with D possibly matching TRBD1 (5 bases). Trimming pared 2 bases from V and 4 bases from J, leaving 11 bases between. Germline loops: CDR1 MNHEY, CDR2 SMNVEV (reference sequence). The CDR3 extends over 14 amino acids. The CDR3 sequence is CASSLGGGGYGYTF. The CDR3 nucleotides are TGTGCCAGCAGTTTAGGGGGAGGCGGCTATGGCTACACCTTC.

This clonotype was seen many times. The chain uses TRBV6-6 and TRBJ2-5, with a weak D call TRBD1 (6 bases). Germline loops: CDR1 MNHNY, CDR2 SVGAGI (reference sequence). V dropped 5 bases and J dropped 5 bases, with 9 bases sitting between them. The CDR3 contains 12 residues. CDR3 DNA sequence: TGTGCCAGCAGTCGCGACAGGGAGACCCAGTACTTC. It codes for CASSRDRETQYF.

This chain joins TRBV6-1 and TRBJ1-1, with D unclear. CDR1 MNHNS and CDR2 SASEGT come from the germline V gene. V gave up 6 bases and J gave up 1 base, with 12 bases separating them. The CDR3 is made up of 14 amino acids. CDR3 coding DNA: TGTGCCAGCAGAACCCTTACTAAGAACACTGAAGCTTTCTTT. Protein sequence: CASRTLTKNTEAFF.

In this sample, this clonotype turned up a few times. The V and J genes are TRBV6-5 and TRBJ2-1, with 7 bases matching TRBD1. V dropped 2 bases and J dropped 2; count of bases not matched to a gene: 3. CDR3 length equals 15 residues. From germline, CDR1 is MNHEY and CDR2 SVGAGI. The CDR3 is CASSYPGQTYNEQFF. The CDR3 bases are TGTGCCAGCAGTTACCCGGGACAGACCTACAATGAGCAGTTCTTC.

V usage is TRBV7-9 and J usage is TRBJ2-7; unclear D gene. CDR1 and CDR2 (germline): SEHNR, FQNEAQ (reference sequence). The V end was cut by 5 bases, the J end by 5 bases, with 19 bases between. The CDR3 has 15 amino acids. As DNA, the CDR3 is TGTGCCAGCAGCCCCGAGGCAAAGGTAGTGAACGAGCAGTACTTC. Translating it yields CASSPEAKVVNEQYF.